This T cell receptor beta chain was obtained from a study of cytomegalovirus exposure and HLA in healthy donors. Regarding this clone: As yet, its antigen is unknown.

The study ran its PCR with 60 Vbeta and 13 Jbeta primers. Assay used: immunoSEQ multiplex PCR; TCRdb lists only in-frame clones, some missing. Among 65,000 or so clones listed, 60% to 80% were seen once. Study-wide findings and caveats: A later analysis revealed that TCR association rates differed between HLA loci, peaking at DRB1 and bottoming out at HLA-C.

The CDR3 loop spans 13 amino acids. CDR1 and CDR2 (germline): LNHDA, SQIVND (reference sequence). The ends were cut back, 6 bases at V and 4 bases at J, with 12 bases in the middle. This sequence originates from a woman in her thirties or forties in good health and CMV-seropositive. V and J are TRBV19 and TRBJ1-2; D is perhaps TRBD1 (5 bases). Source material: PBMCs. The CDR3 is CASRMDITYGYTF. The DNA for the CDR3 is TGTGCCAGTAGGATGGACATTACCTATGGCTACACCTTC.